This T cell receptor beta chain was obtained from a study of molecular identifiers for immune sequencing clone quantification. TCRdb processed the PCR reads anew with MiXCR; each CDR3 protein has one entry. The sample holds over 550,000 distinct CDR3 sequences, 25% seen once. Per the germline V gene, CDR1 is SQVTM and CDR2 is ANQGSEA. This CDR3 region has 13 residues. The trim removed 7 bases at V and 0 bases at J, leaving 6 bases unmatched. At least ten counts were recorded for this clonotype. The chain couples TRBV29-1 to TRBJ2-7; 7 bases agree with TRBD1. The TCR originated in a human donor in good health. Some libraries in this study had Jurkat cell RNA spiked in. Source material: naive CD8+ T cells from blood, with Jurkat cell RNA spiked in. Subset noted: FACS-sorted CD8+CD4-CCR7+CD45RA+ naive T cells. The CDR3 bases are TGCAGCGCTCGGGACAGTATCTCCTACGAGCAGTACTTC. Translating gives CSARDSISYEQYF.